The clone carrying this TCR beta chain was seen a few times. TCRdb used MiXCR to reprocess the RT-PCR reads, holding one entry per CDR3 protein. The sample carries about 680,000 distinct CDR3 sequences, 13% to 15% recorded once. This receptor was obtained from a female donor in good health, serving as a healthy control. Sequencing used memory CD4+ T cells from blood.

The CDR3 region has the DNA TGCAGTGCTAGTGGGGTACCTTATGGCTACACCTTC. Protein: CSASGVPYGYTF. This rearrangement joins TRBV20-1 to TRBJ1-2; D not certain. Germline V gene data show CDR1 as DFQATT and CDR2 as SNEGSKA (reference sequence). This CDR3 is built from 12 residues. V was shortened by 3 bases and J by 5 bases, with 10 bases between the two germline ends.